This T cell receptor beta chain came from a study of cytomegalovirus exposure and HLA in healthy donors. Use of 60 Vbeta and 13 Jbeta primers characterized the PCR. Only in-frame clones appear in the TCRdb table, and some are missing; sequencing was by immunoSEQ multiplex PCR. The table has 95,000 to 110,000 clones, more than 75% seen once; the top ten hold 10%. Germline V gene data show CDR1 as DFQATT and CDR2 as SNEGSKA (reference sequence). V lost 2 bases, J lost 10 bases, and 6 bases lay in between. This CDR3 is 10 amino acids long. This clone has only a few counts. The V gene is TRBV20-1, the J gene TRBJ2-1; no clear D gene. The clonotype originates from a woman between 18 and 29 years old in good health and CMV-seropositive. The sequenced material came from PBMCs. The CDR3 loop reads CSARRVEQFF. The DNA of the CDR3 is TGCAGTGCTAGAAGAGTAGAGCAGTTCTTC.